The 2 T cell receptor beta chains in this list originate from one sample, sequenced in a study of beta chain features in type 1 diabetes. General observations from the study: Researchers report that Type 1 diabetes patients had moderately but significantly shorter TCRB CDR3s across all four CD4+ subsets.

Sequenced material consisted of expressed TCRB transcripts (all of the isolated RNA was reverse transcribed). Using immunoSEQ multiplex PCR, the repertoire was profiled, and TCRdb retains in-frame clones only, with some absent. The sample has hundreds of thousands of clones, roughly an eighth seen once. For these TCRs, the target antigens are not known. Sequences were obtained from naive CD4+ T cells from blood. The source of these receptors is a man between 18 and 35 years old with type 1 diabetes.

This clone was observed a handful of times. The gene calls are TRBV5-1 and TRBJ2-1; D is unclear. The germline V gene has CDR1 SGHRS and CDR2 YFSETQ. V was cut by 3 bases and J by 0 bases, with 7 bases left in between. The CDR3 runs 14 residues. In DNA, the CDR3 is TGCGCCAGCAGCTCGCACAGCTCCTACAATGAGCAGTTCTTC. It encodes CASSSHSSYNEQFF.

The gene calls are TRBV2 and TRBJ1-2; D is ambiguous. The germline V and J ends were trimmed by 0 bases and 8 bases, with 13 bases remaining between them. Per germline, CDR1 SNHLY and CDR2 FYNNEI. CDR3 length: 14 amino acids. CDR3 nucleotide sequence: TGTGCCAGCAGTGAAGCGCGGCAGTCGAGCGGCTACACCTTC. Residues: CASSEARQSSGYTF.